A selection of T cell receptor beta chains follows, all from one sample in a study of T cells in Graves' hyperthyroidism and ophthalmopathy. TCRdb used MiXCR to reprocess the multiplex PCR reads, holding one entry per CDR3 protein. The table has around 420,000 distinct CDR3 sequences, approximately 14% seen once. Sequences were obtained from blood. The receptor set was obtained from a woman aged 18-29 years with Graves' hyperthyroidism. Each CDR3 is given with its conserved first and last residue. The D gene is left open where the match is weak. Rows give clone size only sometimes, using once, few, many, or a class for an expanded clone.

TRBJ1-2 - 13 many TRBV19 TGTGCCAGTCAGCATGGCGGGGCCTATGGCTACACCTTC CASQHGGAYGYTF
TRBJ2-4 - 14 many TRBV11-2 TGTGCCAGCAGGGGTTTTCAAGCCAAAAACATTCAGTACTTC CASRGFQAKNIQYF
TRBJ2-2 TRBD2 16 few TRBV9 TGTGCCAGCAGCGTAACGGCGGGAGTAAACACCGGGGAGCTGTTTTTT CASSVTAGVNTGELFF
TRBJ2-3 - 17 many TRBV6-2/TRBV6-3 TGTGCCAGCAGCCCTCGACAGGGGAGGGGGGTGGCGGATACGCAGTATTTT CASSPRQGRGVADTQYF
TRBJ2-7 TRBD2 18 many TRBV20-1 TGCAGTGCTAGAGATGGACTAGCGGGGGGGCGGGTTCTCTACGAGCAGTACTTC CSARDGLAGGRVLYEQYF
TRBJ1-1 TRBD1 14 few TRBV5-5 TGTGCCAGTAGTTCCGGACAGGGGGGGCCTGAAGCTTTCTTT CASSSGQGGPEAFF
TRBJ1-4 - 15 many TRBV7-9 TGTGCCAGCAGCCGAGGGGCAGGGAGTAATGAAAAACTGTTTTTT CASSRGAGSNEKLFF
TRBJ2-7 - 13 many TRBV6-1 TGTGCCAGCAGGTTCCAGGGCTCCTACGAGCAGTACTTC CASRFQGSYEQYF
TRBJ2-7 - 16 - TRBV20-1 TGCAGTGCTAGAGATCGGCCAGCGGACTACTCCTACGAGCAGTACTTC CSARDRPADYSYEQYF
TRBJ1-4 - 11 few TRBV12-3/TRBV12-4 TGTGCCAGCGGGGAGGGCACAAAACTGTTTTTT CASGEGTKLFF